A selection of T cell receptor beta chains follows, all from one sample in a study of early T cells in non-severe SARS-CoV-2 infection. Using its own MiXCR run on the 5' RACE reads, TCRdb lists one record per CDR3 protein. The sample includes under 20,000 distinct CDR3 sequences, about 4.8% of them seen just once. The sequenced sample consisted of whole blood. The receptors originated from an adult who was a healthcare worker with PCR-confirmed SARS-CoV-2 infection or an uninfected control (not recorded which). CDR3s include the opening cysteine and the closing phenylalanine or tryptophan. The D gene is left open where the match is weak.

V,J,length,D,CDR3
TRBV3-1,TRBJ1-2,13,.,CASRGTYGYGYTF
TRBV15,TRBJ1-1,18,.,CATSDPSTQGLLNTEAFF
TRBV9,TRBJ2-2,16,.,CASSVASPSNTGELFF
TRBV6-1,TRBJ2-4,17,.,CASSVGALPVAKNIQYF
TRBV19,TRBJ2-1,15,.,CASSIDILSYNEQFF
TRBV28,TRBJ2-3,16,.,CASSSPTSYGTDTQYF
TRBV3-1,TRBJ2-1,16,.,CASSQGARGGYNEQFF
TRBV7-2,TRBJ2-3,15,TRBD2,CASTQIAGFTDTQYF
TRBV5-1,TRBJ2-5,13,.,CATIWAYQETQYF
TRBV7-6,TRBJ2-7,15,.,CASSLGSDSRYEQYF
TRBV7-9,TRBJ2-1,16,.,CASSSTGHSSYNEQFF
TRBV14,TRBJ2-5,15,TRBD2,CASSKLRGFQETQYF
TRBV30,TRBJ2-2,15,TRBD2,CACRVGLVNTGELFF
TRBV24-1,TRBJ1-5,15,TRBD1,CATSAGTGRNQPQHF
TRBV4-1,TRBJ2-1,13,.,CASSQDFDNEQFF
TRBV12-3/TRBV12-4,TRBJ1-1,15,.,CASSLRWEGRTEAFF
TRBV18,TRBJ1-1,14,.,CASSPPTGNTEAFF
TRBV11-2,TRBJ2-3,16,.,CASRILSQGSTDTQYF
TRBV4-1,TRBJ1-3,15,.,CASSQDWEAGNTIYF
TRBV29-1,TRBJ1-2,14,.,CSVDPGGAGYGYTF
TRBV5-5,TRBJ1-2,13,.,CASSPMIVYGYTF
TRBV29-1,TRBJ1-2,11,.,CSVAAADGYTF
TRBV20-1,TRBJ1-6,13,.,CSARDNYNSPLHF
TRBV6-5,TRBJ2-1,17,TRBD2,CASSASRLAGVYNEQFF
TRBV6-6,TRBJ1-3,16,.,CASSYLGPDSGNTIYF
TRBV28,TRBJ1-1,15,TRBD1,CASRPGTVMNTEAFF
TRBV5-1,TRBJ1-1,13,.,CASSFAMNTEAFF
TRBV20-1,TRBJ1-2,13,.,CSARDRENYGYTF
TRBV9,TRBJ1-6,15,.,CASSAGHLYNSPLHF
TRBV6-2/TRBV6-3,TRBJ2-3,16,TRBD2,CASEAAGGAMGDTQYF
TRBV3-1,TRBJ2-7,16,.,CASSPFLRPGQGEQYF
TRBV7-2,TRBJ2-1,13,.,CASSPLIYNEQFF
TRBV6-2/TRBV6-3,TRBJ2-7,14,TRBD1,CASSYLQGSYEQYF
TRBV11-3,TRBJ2-1,15,.,CASSGRTSNYNEQFF
TRBV4-1,TRBJ2-1,15,TRBD2,CASSPSGRGRNEQFF
TRBV20-1,TRBJ2-1,15,.,CSARDLAGGYNEQFF
TRBV30,TRBJ2-7,13,.,CAWSVSSTYEQYF
TRBV14,TRBJ2-1,14,TRBD2,CASSQGLAGVEQFF
TRBV15,TRBJ2-5,15,TRBD1,CATSMTGGGQETQYF
TRBV7-3,TRBJ1-2,16,.,CASSPRSEGPLYGYTF
TRBV5-6,TRBJ1-1,17,.,CASSRTGSFSMNTEAFF
TRBV20-1,TRBJ1-4,14,.,CSARGVREQEKLFF
TRBV11-2,TRBJ2-1,15,.,CASSWTASSYNEQFF
TRBV9,TRBJ1-1,13,.,CASSVVVNTEAFF
TRBV7-2,TRBJ2-1,11,.,CASSQQWEQFF
TRBV6-5,TRBJ1-6,19,.,CASSYEGPASGPYNSPLHF
TRBV12-3/TRBV12-4,TRBJ1-1,12,.,CASSPGTTEAFF
TRBV7-2,TRBJ1-2,13,TRBD1,CASSLGGQEGYTF
TRBV5-8,TRBJ1-6,12,.,CASSLGASPLHF
TRBV20-1,TRBJ1-2,17,.,CSARDVAQLPRIGGYTF